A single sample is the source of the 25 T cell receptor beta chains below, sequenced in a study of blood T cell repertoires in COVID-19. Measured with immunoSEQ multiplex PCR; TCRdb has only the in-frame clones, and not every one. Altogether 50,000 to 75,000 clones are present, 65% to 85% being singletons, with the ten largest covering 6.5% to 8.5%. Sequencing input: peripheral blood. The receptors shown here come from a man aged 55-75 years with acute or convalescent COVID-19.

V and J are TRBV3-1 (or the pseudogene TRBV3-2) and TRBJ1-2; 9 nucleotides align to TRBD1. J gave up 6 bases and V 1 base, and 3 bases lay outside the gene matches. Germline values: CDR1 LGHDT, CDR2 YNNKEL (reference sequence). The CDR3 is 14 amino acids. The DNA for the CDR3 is TGTGCCAGCAGCCAAGGGACAGGGGATCATGGCTACACCTTC. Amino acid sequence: CASSQGTGDHGYTF.

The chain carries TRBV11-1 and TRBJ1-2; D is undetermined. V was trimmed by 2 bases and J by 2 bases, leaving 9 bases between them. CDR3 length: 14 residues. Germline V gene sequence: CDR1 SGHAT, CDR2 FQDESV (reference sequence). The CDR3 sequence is CASSLRRGNYGYTF. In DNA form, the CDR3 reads TGTGCCAGCAGCTTACGACGAGGCAACTATGGCTACACCTTC.

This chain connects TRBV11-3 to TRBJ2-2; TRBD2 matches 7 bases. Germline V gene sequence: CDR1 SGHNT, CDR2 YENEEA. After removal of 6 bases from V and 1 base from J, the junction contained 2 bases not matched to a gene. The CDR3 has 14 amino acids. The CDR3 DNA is TGTGCCAGCAGACCGGGGGGGAACACCGGGGAGCTGTTTTTT. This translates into CASRPGGNTGELFF.

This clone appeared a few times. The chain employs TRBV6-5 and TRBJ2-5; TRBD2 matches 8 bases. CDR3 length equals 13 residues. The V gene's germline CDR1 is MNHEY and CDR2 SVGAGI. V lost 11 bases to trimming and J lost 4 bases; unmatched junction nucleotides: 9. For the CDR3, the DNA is TGTGCCGCCGGCTCGGGGGGGCCAGAGACCCAGTACTTC. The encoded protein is CAAGSGGPETQYF.

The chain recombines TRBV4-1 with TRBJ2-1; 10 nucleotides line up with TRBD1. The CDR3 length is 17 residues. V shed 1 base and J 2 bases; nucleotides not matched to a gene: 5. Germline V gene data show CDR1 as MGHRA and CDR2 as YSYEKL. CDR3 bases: TGCGCCAGCAGCCAAGTCCCCGGGACAGGGGCCTACAATGAGCAGTTCTTC. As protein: CASSQVPGTGAYNEQFF.

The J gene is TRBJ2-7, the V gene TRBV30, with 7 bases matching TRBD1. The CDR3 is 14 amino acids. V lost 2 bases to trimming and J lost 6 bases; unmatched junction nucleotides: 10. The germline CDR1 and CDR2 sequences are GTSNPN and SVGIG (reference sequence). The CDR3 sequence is CAWSTGTDWSEQYF. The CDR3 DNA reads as TGTGCCTGGAGTACCGGGACAGATTGGTCCGAGCAGTACTTC.

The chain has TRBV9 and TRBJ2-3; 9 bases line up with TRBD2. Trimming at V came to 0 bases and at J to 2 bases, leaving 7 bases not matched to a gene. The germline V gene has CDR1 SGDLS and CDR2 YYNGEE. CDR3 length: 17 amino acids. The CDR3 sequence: CASSVGLRGGSTDTQYF. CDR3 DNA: TGTGCCAGCAGCGTAGGTTTGCGGGGGGGGTCCACAGATACGCAGTATTTT.

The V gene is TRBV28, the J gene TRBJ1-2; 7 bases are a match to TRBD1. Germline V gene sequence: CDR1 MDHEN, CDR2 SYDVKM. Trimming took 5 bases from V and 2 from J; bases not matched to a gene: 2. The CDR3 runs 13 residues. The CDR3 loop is CASSKTGNYGYTF. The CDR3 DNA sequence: TGTGCCAGCAGTAAGACAGGGAACTATGGCTACACCTTC.

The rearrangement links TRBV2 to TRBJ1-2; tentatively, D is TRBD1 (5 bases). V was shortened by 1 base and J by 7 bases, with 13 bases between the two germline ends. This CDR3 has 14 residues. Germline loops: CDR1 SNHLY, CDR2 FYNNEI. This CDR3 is CASSEEGRVGGYTF. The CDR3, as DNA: TGTGCCAGCAGTGAAGAGGGCAGGGTGGGTGGCTACACCTTC.

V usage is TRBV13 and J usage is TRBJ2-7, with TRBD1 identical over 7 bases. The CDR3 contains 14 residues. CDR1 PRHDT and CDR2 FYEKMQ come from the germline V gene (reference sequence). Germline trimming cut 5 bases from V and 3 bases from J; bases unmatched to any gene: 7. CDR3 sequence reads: CASSRRGTVYEQYF. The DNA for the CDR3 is TGTGCCAGCAGCCGAAGGGGGACAGTCTACGAGCAGTACTTC.

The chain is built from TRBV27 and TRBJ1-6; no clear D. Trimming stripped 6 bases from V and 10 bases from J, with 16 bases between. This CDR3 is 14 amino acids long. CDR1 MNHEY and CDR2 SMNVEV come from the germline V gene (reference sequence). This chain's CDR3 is CASSILHSGSPLHF. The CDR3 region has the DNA TGTGCCAGCAGCATCCTCCATTCGGGGTCACCCCTCCACTTT.

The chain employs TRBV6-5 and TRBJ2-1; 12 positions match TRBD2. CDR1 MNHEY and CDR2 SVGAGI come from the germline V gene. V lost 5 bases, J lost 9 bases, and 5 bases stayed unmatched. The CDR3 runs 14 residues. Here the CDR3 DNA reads TGTGCCAGCAGTCGGACTAGCGGGGCTGGTGAGCAGTTCTTC. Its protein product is CASSRTSGAGEQFF.

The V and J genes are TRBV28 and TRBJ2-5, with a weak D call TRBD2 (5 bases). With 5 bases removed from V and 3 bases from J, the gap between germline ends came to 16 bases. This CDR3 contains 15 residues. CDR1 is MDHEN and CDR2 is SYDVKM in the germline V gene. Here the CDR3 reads CASSPQRREKETQYF. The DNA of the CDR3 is TGTGCCAGCAGTCCCCAAAGACGGGAAAAAGAGACCCAGTACTTC.

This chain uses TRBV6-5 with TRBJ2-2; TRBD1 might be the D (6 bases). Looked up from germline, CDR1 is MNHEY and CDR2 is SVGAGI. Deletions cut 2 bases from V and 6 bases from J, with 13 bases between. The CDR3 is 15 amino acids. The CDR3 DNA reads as TGTGCCAGCAGTTACGAGGACAGTTTTGCCGGGGAGCTGTTTTTT. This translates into CASSYEDSFAGELFF.

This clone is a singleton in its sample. The CDR3 region is CASSHSGGSFYNEQFF. In DNA form, the CDR3 reads TGTGCCAGCTCCCACAGCGGGGGAAGTTTCTACAATGAGCAGTTCTTC. This chain links TRBV18 with TRBJ2-1; TRBD2 matches at 8 bases. The CDR3 length is 16 residues. Germline CDR1 KGHSH, CDR2 LQKENI. Trimming cost V 6 bases and J 3 bases; bases outside gene matches: 10.

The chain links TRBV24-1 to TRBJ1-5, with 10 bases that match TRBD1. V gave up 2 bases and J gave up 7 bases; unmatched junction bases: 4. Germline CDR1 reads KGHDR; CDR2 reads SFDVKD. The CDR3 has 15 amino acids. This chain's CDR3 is CATSDSTGGGQPQHF. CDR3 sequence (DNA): TGTGCCACCAGTGATTCGACAGGGGGCGGACAGCCCCAGCATTTT.

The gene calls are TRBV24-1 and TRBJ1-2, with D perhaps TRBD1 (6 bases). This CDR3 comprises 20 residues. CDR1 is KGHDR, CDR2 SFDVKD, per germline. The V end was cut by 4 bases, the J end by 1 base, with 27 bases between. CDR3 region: CATSERLYRDLYVYNYGYTF. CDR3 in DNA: TGTGCCACCAGTGAGCGGCTCTACAGGGATCTATATGTATATAACTATGGCTACACCTTC.

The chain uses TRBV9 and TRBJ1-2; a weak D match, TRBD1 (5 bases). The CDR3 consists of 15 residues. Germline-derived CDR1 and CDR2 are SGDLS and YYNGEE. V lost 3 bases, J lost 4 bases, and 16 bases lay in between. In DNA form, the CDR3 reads TGTGCCAGCAGCGGCGGGACCTCCAAGGGCTATGGCTACACCTTC. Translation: CASSGGTSKGYGYTF.

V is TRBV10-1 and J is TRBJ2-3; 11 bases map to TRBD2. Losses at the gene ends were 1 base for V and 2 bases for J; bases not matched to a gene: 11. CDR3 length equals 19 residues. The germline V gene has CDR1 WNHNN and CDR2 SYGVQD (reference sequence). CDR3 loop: CASSECASGGPPPTDTQYF. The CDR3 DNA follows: TGCGCCAGCAGTGAGTGTGCTAGCGGGGGGCCCCCCCCCACAGATACGCAGTATTTT.

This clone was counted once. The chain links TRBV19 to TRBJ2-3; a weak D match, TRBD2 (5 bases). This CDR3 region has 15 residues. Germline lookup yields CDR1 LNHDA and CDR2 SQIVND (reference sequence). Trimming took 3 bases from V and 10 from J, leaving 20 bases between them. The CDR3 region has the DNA TGTGCCAGTAGTATGGTTAGCTCGAGGGCTTCTGCGCAGTATTTT. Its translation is CASSMVSSRASAQYF.

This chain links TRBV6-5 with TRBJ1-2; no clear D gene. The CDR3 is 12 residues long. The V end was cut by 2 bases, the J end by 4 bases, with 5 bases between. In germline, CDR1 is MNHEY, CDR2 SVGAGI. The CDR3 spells CASSYESYGYTF. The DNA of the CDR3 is TGTGCCAGCAGTTACGAGAGCTATGGCTACACCTTC.

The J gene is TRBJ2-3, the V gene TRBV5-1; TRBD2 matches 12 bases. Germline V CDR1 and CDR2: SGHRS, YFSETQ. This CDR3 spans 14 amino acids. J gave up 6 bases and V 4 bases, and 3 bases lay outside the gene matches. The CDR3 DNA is TGCGCCAGCAGCCCAGGGACTAGCGGGGATACGCAGTATTTT. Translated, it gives CASSPGTSGDTQYF.

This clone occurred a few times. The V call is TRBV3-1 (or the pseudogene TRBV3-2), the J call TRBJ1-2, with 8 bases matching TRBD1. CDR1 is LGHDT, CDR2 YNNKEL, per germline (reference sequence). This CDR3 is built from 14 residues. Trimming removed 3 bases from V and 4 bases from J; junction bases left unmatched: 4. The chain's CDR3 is CASSQGDRSYGYTF. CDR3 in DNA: TGTGCCAGCAGCCAGGGGGACAGGAGCTATGGCTACACCTTC.

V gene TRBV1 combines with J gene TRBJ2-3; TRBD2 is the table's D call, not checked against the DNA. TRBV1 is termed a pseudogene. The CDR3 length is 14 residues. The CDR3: CTSSSLGGTDTQYF. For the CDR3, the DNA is TGCACCAGCAGCTCACTCGGGGGCACAGATACGCAGTATTTT.

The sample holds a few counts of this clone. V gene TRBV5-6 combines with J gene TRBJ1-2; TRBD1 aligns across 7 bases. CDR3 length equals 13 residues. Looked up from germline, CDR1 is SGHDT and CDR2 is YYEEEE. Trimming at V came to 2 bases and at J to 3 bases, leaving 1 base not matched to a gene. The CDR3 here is CASSFDRDYGYTF. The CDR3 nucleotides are TGTGCCAGCAGCTTTGACAGGGACTATGGCTACACCTTC.